This TCR beta chain was found in a study of blood T cell repertoires in COVID-19 (dated by TCRdb to the early 2020s). Background for the entire study: Samples covering the acute and convalescent phases of COVID-19 were provided by collaborators in the United States, Italy and Spain. The material from the prospective study consisted of cDNA or gDNA derived from T cells, B-cell-depleted T cells, or PBMCs. Deeply sampled blood TCRbeta repertoires from subjects exposed to, actively infected with, or recovered from COVID-19 were included in the dataset. A freely available public database, intended as a resource for researchers studying the immune response to SARS-CoV-2, is where the repertoires were released. The samples were drawn from two sources: the first 160 participants of the ongoing ImmuneRACE study, and 1,200 or so subjects contributed by 6 global collaborators. The sample metadata nearly always contained a de-identified subject ID, COVID-19 status, age in years and sex. Where HLA class I and class II types were available, the types were taken from metadata supplied by the sample provider, not from assay-based typing.

CDR1 and CDR2 are read off the germline V gene as SGHRS and YFSETQ. At the junction V is shortened by 5 bases and J by 5 bases; bases outside the gene matches: 6. The CDR3 numbers 14 residues from cysteine through phenylalanine. The kept DNA is CDR3 alone, 42 bases in frame from the first base. The immunoSEQ Assay, a bias-controlled multiplex PCR, was used to amplify TCRbeta CDR3 regions from genomic DNA. From the authors' description of their analysis: The number of nucleated cells in each sample was estimated from the amplification of reference gene primers within the assay. Sequence reads were collapsed and filtered to measure the absolute abundance of every unique TCRbeta CDR3 rearrangement. For each sample, productive Simpson clonality was calculated by taking the square root of Simpson's diversity index across productive rearrangements. TCRdb stores this immuneACCESS table with in-frame sequences only. Part of the clones is absent; in the studies checked, under half of the shortfall reflects unresolved V genes, and no reason is known for the rest. The DNA gave D and trimming, while V, J and clone size come from that table. Counted in this sample were some 100,000 clones; 85% to 90% of them appeared once. The ten largest clones take up around 8.1% of the sample.

Overall results and qualifications from the work: The quantity of clinical and demographic metadata differed by source and by participant and was supplied without curation.

Whole blood was collected in K2EDTA tubes by collaborating institutions according to the institutions' own protocols. For TCRbeta analysis, collaborators shipped samples as frozen whole blood, isolated PBMCs, or DNA extracted from either of those sample types. This clone appeared a single time. This receptor's antigen is unknown. Base-call qualities are not available, and no considerably larger clone is one nucleotide away. Sequences were obtained from peripheral blood. The chain couples TRBV5-1 to TRBJ2-5; 10 bases in between match TRBD2. This sequence originates from a woman between 65 and 79 years old with acute or convalescent COVID-19. The bases read TGCGCCAGCAGACATCTAGCGGGGGATGAGACCCAGTACTTC. It translates as CASRHLAGDETQYF.